This T cell receptor beta chain was sequenced in a study of shared clonotypes between healthy human individuals. Study-wide background: CD4 naive cells filled three plates per donor, CD4 memory three, CD8 naive two and CD8 memory one.

Concerning this clone itself: Its cognate antigen is unknown.

Germline values: CDR1 LNHDA, CDR2 SQIVND (reference sequence). The length of the CDR3 is 14 residues. V was pared by 3 bases and J by 4 bases, with 9 bases between. It was at deep level that the assay was run. The assay was immunoSEQ multiplex PCR, and TCRdb's table has in-frame clones only and misses some. The sample lists 2.5 million or so clones; around nine tenths were seen once. Overall study findings and caveats: Generally, estimated richness proved larger in naive subsets than it did in memory subsets.

The TCR was taken from a man in his late teens or twenties in good health. Sequencing was performed on naive CD4+ T cells sorted from blood. Noted subset: CD45RA+ positively selected. J is TRBJ2-2 and V is TRBV19, with D unclear. The DNA for the CDR3 is TGTGCCAGTAGTATCGGATTGAGCACCGGGGAGCTGTTTTTT. This translates into CASSIGLSTGELFF.